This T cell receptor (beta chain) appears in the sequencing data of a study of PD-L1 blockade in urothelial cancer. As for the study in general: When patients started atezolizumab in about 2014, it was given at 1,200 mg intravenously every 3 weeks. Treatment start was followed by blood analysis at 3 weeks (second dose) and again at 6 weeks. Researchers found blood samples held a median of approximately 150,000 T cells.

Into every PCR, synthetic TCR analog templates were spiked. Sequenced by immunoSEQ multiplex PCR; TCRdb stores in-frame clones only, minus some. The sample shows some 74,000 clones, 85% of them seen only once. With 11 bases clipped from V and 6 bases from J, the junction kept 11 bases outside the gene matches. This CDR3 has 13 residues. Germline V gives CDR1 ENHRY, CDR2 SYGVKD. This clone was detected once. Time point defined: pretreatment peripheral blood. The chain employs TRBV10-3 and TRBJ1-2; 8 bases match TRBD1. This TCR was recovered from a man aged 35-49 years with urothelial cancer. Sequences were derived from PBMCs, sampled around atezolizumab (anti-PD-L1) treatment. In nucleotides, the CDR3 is TGTGCCTCAGGACAGGGTACCGGCGATGGCTACACCTTC. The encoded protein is CASGQGTGDGYTF.